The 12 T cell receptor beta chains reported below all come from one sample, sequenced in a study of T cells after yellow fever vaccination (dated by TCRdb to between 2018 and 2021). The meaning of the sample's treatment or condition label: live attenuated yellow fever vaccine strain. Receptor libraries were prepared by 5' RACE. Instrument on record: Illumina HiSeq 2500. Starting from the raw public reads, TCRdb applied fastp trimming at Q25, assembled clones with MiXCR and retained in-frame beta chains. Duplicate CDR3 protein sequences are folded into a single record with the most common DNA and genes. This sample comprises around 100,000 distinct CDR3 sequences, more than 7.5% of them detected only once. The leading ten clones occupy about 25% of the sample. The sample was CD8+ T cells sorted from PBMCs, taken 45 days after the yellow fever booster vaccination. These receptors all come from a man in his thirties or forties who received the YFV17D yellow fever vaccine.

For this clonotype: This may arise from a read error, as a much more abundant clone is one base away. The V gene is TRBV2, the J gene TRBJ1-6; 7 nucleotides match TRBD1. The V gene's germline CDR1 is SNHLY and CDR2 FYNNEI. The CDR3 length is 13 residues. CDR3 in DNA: TGTGCCAGCTGGGACAGCCATAATTCACCCCTCCGCTTT. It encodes CASWDSHNSPLRF.

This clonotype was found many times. CDR3 DNA: TGCGCCAGCAGCCAAGATCGTGCAGGGGCGAACTACAATGAGCAGTTCTTC. Amino acids: CASSQDRAGANYNEQFF. V usage is TRBV4-3 and J usage is TRBJ2-1, with D possibly TRBD1 on 6 matching bases. The V and J ends lost 0 bases and 3 bases respectively, with 15 bases between them. CDR1 is LGHNA, CDR2 YSLEER, per germline. This CDR3 region has 17 residues.

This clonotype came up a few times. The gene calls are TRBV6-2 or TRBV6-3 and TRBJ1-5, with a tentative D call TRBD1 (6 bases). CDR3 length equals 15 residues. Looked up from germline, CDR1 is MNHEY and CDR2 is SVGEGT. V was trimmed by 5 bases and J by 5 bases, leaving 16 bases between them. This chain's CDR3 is CASSTETGGDQPQHF. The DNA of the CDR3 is TGTGCCAGCAGTACCGAAACGGGGGGCGATCAGCCCCAGCATTTT.

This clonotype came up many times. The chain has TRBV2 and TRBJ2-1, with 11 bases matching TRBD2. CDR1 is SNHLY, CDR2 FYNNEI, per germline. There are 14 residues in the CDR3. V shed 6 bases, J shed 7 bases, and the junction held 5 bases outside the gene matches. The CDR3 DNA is TGTGCCAGCAGGTCCGGGACTAGCGGAAATGAGCAGTTCTTC. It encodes CASRSGTSGNEQFF.

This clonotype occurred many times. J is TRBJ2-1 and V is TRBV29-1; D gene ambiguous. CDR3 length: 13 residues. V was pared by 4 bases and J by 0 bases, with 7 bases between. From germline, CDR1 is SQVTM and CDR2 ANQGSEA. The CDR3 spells CSVVGSSYNEQFF. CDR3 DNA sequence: TGCAGCGTTGTTGGAAGCTCCTACAATGAGCAGTTCTTC.

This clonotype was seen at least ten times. DNA of the CDR3: TGTGCCAGCAGCTCCCGGGACCCATCCCAAGAGACCCAGTACTTC. It yields the protein CASSSRDPSQETQYF. The V gene is TRBV7-6, the J gene TRBJ2-5; perhaps D is TRBD1 or TRBD2 (5 bases each). The CDR3 extends over 15 amino acids. Germline lookup yields CDR1 SGHVS and CDR2 FNYEAQ. The V gene lost 4 bases and the J gene lost 1 base, with 13 bases spanning the gap.

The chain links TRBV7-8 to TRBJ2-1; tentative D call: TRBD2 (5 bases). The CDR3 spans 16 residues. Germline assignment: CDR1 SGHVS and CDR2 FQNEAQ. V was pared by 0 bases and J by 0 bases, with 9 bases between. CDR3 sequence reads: CASSLAPRGSYNEQFF. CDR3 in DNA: TGTGCCAGCAGCTTAGCGCCCCGGGGCTCCTACAATGAGCAGTTCTTC.

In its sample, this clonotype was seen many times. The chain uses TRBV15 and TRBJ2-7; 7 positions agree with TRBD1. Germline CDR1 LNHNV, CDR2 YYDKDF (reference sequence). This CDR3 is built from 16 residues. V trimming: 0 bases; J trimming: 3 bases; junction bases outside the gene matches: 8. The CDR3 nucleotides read TGTGCCACCAGCAGAGATTTAGGGGGCCCCCGCTACGAGCAGTACTTC. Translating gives CATSRDLGGPRYEQYF.

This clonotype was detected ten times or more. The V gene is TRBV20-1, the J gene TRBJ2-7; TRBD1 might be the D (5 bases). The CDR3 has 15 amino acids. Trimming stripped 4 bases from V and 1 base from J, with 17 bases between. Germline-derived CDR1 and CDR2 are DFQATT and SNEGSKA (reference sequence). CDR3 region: CSAIPGPFTSYEQYF. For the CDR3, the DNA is TGCAGTGCTATCCCAGGGCCGTTCACATCCTACGAGCAGTACTTC.

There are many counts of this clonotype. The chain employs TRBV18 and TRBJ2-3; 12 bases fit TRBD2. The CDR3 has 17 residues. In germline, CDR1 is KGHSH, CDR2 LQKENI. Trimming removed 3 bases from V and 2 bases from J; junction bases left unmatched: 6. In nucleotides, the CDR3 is TGTGCCAGCTCACCCCGGACTAGCGGGGCAAACACAGATACGCAGTATTTT. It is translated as CASSPRTSGANTDTQYF.

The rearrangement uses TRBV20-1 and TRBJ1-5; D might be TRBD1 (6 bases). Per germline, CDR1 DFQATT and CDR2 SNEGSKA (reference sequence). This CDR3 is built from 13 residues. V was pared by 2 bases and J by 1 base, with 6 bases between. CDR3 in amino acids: CSARQGSNQPQHF. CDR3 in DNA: TGCAGTGCTAGACAGGGGAGCAATCAGCCCCAGCATTTT.

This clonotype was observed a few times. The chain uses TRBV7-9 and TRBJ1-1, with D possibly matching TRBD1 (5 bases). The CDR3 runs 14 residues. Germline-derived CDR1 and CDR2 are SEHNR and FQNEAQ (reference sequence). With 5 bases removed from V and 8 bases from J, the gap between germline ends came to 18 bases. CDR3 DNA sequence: TGTGCCAGCAGCCCTCAGGCGGGGGATACCGAAGCTTTCTTT. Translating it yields CASSPQAGDTEAFF.